Detailed here is one TCR beta chain. Its antigen is not known. With 60 Vbeta and 13 Jbeta primers, the PCR was carried out. The data were produced by immunoSEQ multiplex PCR, yet TCRdb's version contains in-frame clones alone and is incomplete. The sample gives 100,000 to 150,000 clones, 70% to 85% of which show up once; approximately 10% is in the top ten. The sample belongs to a study of cytomegalovirus exposure and HLA in healthy donors. Study details: There were some 120 million unique TCR beta sequences, drawn from 200 million or so T cells, in an earlier analysis.

Study-level points and caveats: Within an earlier analysis, most TCR beta V segments proved productive either about 87% or about 30% of the time. Most likely, a cluster of highly shared sequence variants arose as a sequencing artifact. Presence/absence analyses assumed roughly uniform sequencing depth across donors.

The length of the CDR3 is 15 residues. Germline CDR1 is LGHNA and CDR2 is YSLEER. V lost 3 bases to trimming and J lost 2 bases, with 14 bases between them. The TCR sequence derives from a woman aged 50 to 60 in good health and CMV-seropositive. The specimen was PBMCs. The chain carries TRBV4-3 and TRBJ2-7; the D gene is possibly TRBD2 (8 bases). CDR3 amino acids: CASSHVAGQPYEQYF. The DNA for the CDR3 is TGCGCCAGCAGCCACGTAGCGGGACAGCCCTACGAGCAGTACTTC.